The TCR beta chain under discussion was sequenced for a study of T cell responses to AZD1222 COVID-19 vaccine. Overall study results and limits: Seropositive at baseline were only five or six AZD1222 recipients.

Only in-frame clones appear in the TCRdb table, and some are missing; sequencing was by immunoSEQ multiplex PCR. The sample lists about 180,000 clones, about 90% occurring once. The V gene's germline CDR1 is MGHRA and CDR2 YSYEKL. V trimming: 5 bases; J trimming: 4 bases; junction bases outside the gene matches: 9. This CDR3 spans 15 amino acids. Notes on this clone: Its specificity is not known.

The specimen was peripheral blood, collected on day 0 of AZD1222 vaccination. The origin of this receptor is an adult in good health. J is TRBJ2-7 and V is TRBV4-1; 9 nucleotides match TRBD1. The CDR3 spells CASSTPGTGLYEQYF. Here the CDR3 DNA reads TGCGCCAGCAGCACCCCCGGGACAGGGTTGTACGAGCAGTACTTC.